The next 27 T cell receptor beta chains were all read from a single sample in a study of response to subunit inactivated influenza vaccine. TCRdb re-analysed the RT-PCR reads in MiXCR, keeping a single row per CDR3 protein. This sample yields 650,000 to 800,000 distinct CDR3 sequences, of which roughly 20% are seen a single time; about a tenth belongs to the top ten. The sequencing used PBMCs from blood, collected 4 to 6 days after vaccination. These receptors all stem from a man aged 50 to 59 who received an inactivated influenza vaccine.

This clonotype was seen at least ten times. V usage is TRBV7-3 and J usage is TRBJ2-5; D is unclear. The V and J ends lost 5 bases and 3 bases respectively, with 10 bases between them. Germline V gene sequence: CDR1 SGHTA, CDR2 FQGTGA. The CDR3 spans 13 residues. In DNA, the CDR3 is TGTGCCAGCAGCATACGAAGGGAAGAGACCCAGTACTTC. This translates into CASSIRREETQYF. Looking up the rest from reference TRBV7-3 and TRBJ2-5 gives the full variable domain: GAGVSQTPSNKVTEKGKYVELRCDPISGHTALYWYRQSLGQGPEFLIYFQGTGAADDSGLPNDRFFAVRPEGSVSTLKIQRTERGDSAVYLCASSIRREETQYFGPGTRLLVL.

The V and J genes are TRBV11-2 and TRBJ2-7, with a tentative D call TRBD2 (5 bases). The CDR3 covers 16 residues. Trimming removed 0 bases at V and 4 bases at J, with 16 bases between. Germline V CDR1 and CDR2: SGHAT, FQNNGV. The CDR3 spells CASSLDGVAPLYEQYF. The CDR3 DNA reads as TGTGCCAGCAGCTTAGACGGGGTGGCCCCCCTATACGAGCAGTACTTC. Using reference TRBV11-2 and TRBJ2-7 for the parts outside the CDR3, the full variable domain is EAGVAQSPRYKIIEKRQSVAFWCNPISGHATLYWYQQILGQGPKLLIQFQNNGVVDDSQLPKDRFSAERLKGVDSTLKIQPAKLEDSAVYLCASSLDGVAPLYEQYFGPGTRLTVT.

V usage is TRBV5-1 and J usage is TRBJ1-5, with D possibly TRBD1 on 5 matching bases. Germline V gene data show CDR1 as SGHRS and CDR2 as YFSETQ. With 2 bases removed from V and 1 base from J, the gap between germline ends came to 10 bases. The CDR3 is 15 amino acids. The CDR3: CASSFGGSSNQPQHF. In DNA form, the CDR3 reads TGCGCCAGCAGCTTTGGGGGTTCGAGCAATCAGCCCCAGCATTTT.

This clonotype has a handful of counts. This sequence joins TRBV4-3 and TRBJ2-5; the match to TRBD2 covers 7 bases. The CDR3 contains 17 residues. The trim removed 1 base at V and 10 bases at J, leaving 18 bases unmatched. The germline CDR1 and CDR2 sequences are LGHNA and YSLEER. Written as DNA, the CDR3 is TGCGCCAGCAGCCAAGGTTCCCTAGCGGCCTTGTTTACGGACCAGTACTTC. This encodes CASSQGSLAALFTDQYF.

This clonotype was counted a single time. V and J are TRBV4-1 and TRBJ2-1, with TRBD1 as a possible D gene (5 bases). Trimming removed 5 bases at V and 4 bases at J, with 15 bases between. Germline V gene data show CDR1 as MGHRA and CDR2 as YSYEKL. This CDR3 has 15 residues. The CDR3 loop is CASSLALGLYNEQFF. DNA of the CDR3: TGCGCCAGCAGCTTGGCATTGGGGCTTTACAATGAGCAGTTCTTC.

CDR3 sequence: CASRGVSYEQYF. The CDR3, as DNA: TGTGCCAGCAGAGGGGTCTCCTACGAGCAGTACTTC. The V call is TRBV28, the J call TRBJ2-7, with D possibly being TRBD1 (5 bases). The V end lost 6 bases, the J end lost 0 bases, and 6 bases lay between the germline ends. Per germline, CDR1 MDHEN and CDR2 SYDVKM. The CDR3 contains 12 residues.

The J gene is TRBJ2-2, the V gene TRBV4-3; D is possibly TRBD1 (5 bases). The germline CDR1 and CDR2 sequences are LGHNA and YSLEER. V lost 0 bases to trimming and J lost 0 bases, with 11 bases between them. The CDR3 contains 17 residues. CDR3 sequence (DNA): TGCGCCAGCAGCCAAGAGCAGACAGTCGCGAACACCGGGGAGCTGTTTTTT. Its translation is CASSQEQTVANTGELFF.

The chain links TRBV4-3 to TRBJ2-7; no clear D gene. V lost 1 base and J 2 bases, leaving 9 bases between the germline ends. This CDR3 region has 14 residues. Looked up from germline, CDR1 is LGHNA and CDR2 is YSLEER. The CDR3 region has the DNA TGCGCCAGCAGCCAAGTATCCGGAACCTACGAGCAGTACTTC. Its translation: CASSQVSGTYEQYF.

The count of this clonotype is one. The chain has TRBV28 and TRBJ1-1; maybe TRBD1 (5 bases). This CDR3 spans 14 amino acids. Germline CDR1 reads MDHEN; CDR2 reads SYDVKM. With 3 bases removed from V and 3 bases from J, the gap between germline ends came to 11 bases. CDR3 nucleotides: TGTGCCAGCAGTTTGACCAGGGCGGACACTGAAGCTTTCTTT. Translating it yields CASSLTRADTEAFF.

In this sample, this clonotype turned up many times. CDR3 nucleotide sequence: TGCAGACCTATGAGGGGGGCGCTTGACTATGGCTACACCTTC. Protein sequence: CRPMRGALDYGYTF. The rearrangement links TRBV29-1 to TRBJ1-2; D might be TRBD1 (6 bases). Germline values: CDR1 SQVTM, CDR2 ANQGSEA. The CDR3 extends over 14 amino acids.

This chain uses TRBV10-3 with TRBJ2-1; maybe TRBD1 (6 bases). Trimming removed 10 bases from V and 7 bases from J, with 20 bases in between. CDR1 is ENHRY, CDR2 SYGVKD, per germline. The CDR3 covers 14 residues. In DNA, the CDR3 is TGTGCCAGTGTCAGGGGCCCTTTAATAAATGAGCAGTTCTTC. Encoded protein: CASVRGPLINEQFF.

Many counts were recorded for this clonotype. The chain couples TRBV18 to TRBJ2-7; D ambiguous. This CDR3 has 14 amino acids. The germline CDR1 and CDR2 sequences are KGHSH and LQKENI. Trimming pared 5 bases from V and 2 bases from J, leaving 13 bases between. The CDR3 bases are TGTGCCAGCTCATCGGGCCTATACCCCTACGAGCAGTACTTC. Translation: CASSSGLYPYEQYF.

The chain combines TRBV10-3 with TRBJ1-2; 11 bases align to TRBD1. Germline V gene data show CDR1 as ENHRY and CDR2 as SYGVKD. V lost 5 bases, J lost 7 bases, and 3 bases stayed unmatched. The CDR3 has 13 amino acids. CDR3 nucleotide sequence: TGTGCCATCAGTCCGGACAGGGGGCTTGGCTACACCTTC. Residues: CAISPDRGLGYTF.

The CDR3 DNA reads TGCGCCAGCAGCCAAGAGACCCGCTCTGGGGCCAACGTCCTGACTTTC. This codes for CASSQETRSGANVLTF. The chain combines TRBV4-3 with TRBJ2-6; D gene unclear. The CDR3 has 16 residues. The germline V and J ends were trimmed by 0 bases and 0 bases, with 6 bases remaining between them. The germline V gene has CDR1 LGHNA and CDR2 YSLEER.

This clonotype was picked up many times. The chain carries TRBV29-1 and TRBJ2-1, with 10 bases identical to TRBD2. V was clipped by 4 bases and J by 8 bases; unmatched bases: 8. This CDR3 is 14 amino acids long. The germline gives CDR1 SQVTM, CDR2 ANQGSEA. The CDR3 DNA sequence: TGCAGCGTTGGCGTAGCGGGGGGTGTGTATGAGCAGTTCTTC. Translation gives CSVGVAGGVYEQFF.

The CDR3 region is CASSRILTPYEQYF. Here the CDR3 DNA reads TGTGCCAGCAGTCGGATCCTCACACCCTACGAGCAGTACTTC. This sequence joins TRBV6-1 and TRBJ2-7; no definite D call. This CDR3 comprises 14 residues. CDR1 and CDR2 (germline): MNHNS, SASEGT. Trimming removed 5 bases at V and 2 bases at J, with 13 bases between.

This chain joins TRBV4-2 and TRBJ1-2; perhaps TRBD1 as D (5 bases). V lost 1 base to trimming and J lost 3 bases, with 12 bases between them. The CDR3 is 15 amino acids. CDR1 LGHNA and CDR2 YNFKEQ come from the germline V gene. The CDR3 nucleotides read TGTGCCAGCAGCCAAGGGGGGAGGGCGGACTATGGCTACACCTTC. It specifies CASSQGGRADYGYTF.

This sequence joins TRBV11-2 and TRBJ1-4; 12 bases are a match to TRBD1. Per germline, CDR1 SGHAT and CDR2 FQNNGV. Unmatched junction bases numbered 11, after V lost 4 bases and J lost 2 bases. CDR3 length equals 19 residues. CDR3 nucleotides: TGTGCCAGCAGCTCGAAAACCCCGGGACAGGGGGCGACTAATGAAAAACTGTTTTTT. Protein: CASSSKTPGQGATNEKLFF. The full variable domain, with the rest looked up from reference TRBV11-2 and TRBJ1-4, is EAGVAQSPRYKIIEKRQSVAFWCNPISGHATLYWYQQILGQGPKLLIQFQNNGVVDDSQLPKDRFSAERLKGVDSTLKIQPAKLEDSAVYLCASSSKTPGQGATNEKLFFGSGTQLSVL.

This sequence joins TRBV28 and TRBJ2-5, with unresolved D. CDR1 MDHEN and CDR2 SYDVKM come from the germline V gene. Trimming stripped 5 bases from V and 4 bases from J, with 11 bases between. The CDR3 is 13 amino acids. The CDR3 coding sequence is TGTGCCAGCAGTCCCACGGATTTAGAGACCCAGTACTTC. Its translation: CASSPTDLETQYF.

The chain links TRBV5-1 to TRBJ1-2, with unresolved D. Germline assignment: CDR1 SGHRS and CDR2 YFSETQ. V lost 3 bases to trimming and J lost 8 bases, with 14 bases between them. There are 13 residues in the CDR3. The DNA of the CDR3 is TGCGCCAGCAGCTCCCCACTGGCAGTCGGCTACACCTTC. Translation: CASSSPLAVGYTF.

This clonotype appeared a few times. This chain links TRBV14 with TRBJ2-1, with D perhaps matching TRBD2 (6 bases). Trimming cost V 2 bases and J 9 bases, with 17 bases left between them. Germline CDR1 reads SGHDN; CDR2 reads FVKESK. This CDR3 has 15 residues. This CDR3 is CASSQRPTSHTEQFF. The CDR3 coding sequence is TGTGCCAGCAGCCAAAGACCAACTAGCCACACTGAGCAGTTCTTC.

There are a few counts of this clonotype. The chain uses TRBV10-3 and TRBJ1-1; 10 nucleotides line up with TRBD1. With 6 bases clipped from V and 12 bases from J, the junction kept 16 bases outside the gene matches. The CDR3 spans 15 residues. Germline CDR1 is ENHRY and CDR2 is SYGVKD. The CDR3 DNA sequence: TGTGCCATCAGAACAACCCCGGGACAGGGGATTTGGACTTTCTTT. Amino acid sequence: CAIRTTPGQGIWTFF.

This clonotype showed up just once. V is TRBV12-3 or TRBV12-4 and J is TRBJ2-3; 13 positions match TRBD2. The junction had 19 bases not matched to a gene; V was cut back by 5 bases and J by 8 bases. The CDR3 is 19 amino acids. The CDR3 DNA follows: TGTGCCAGCAGTCCGCGACTAGCGGGGGGACCCTGGCTGGGGGGTACGCAGTATTTT. Translating gives CASSPRLAGGPWLGGTQYF.

There are many counts of this clonotype. The gene calls are TRBV5-1 and TRBJ2-7; unclear D gene. Trimming took 0 bases from V and 2 from J, leaving 9 bases between them. CDR3 size: 14 residues. Germline V CDR1 and CDR2: SGHRS, YFSETQ. CDR3 nucleotide sequence: TGCGCCAGCAGCTTGGCTTTGGAACCCTACGAGCAGTACTTC. Its protein product is CASSLALEPYEQYF.

This clonotype turned up a few times. The V call is TRBV20-1, the J call TRBJ2-7; D is undetermined. This CDR3 comprises 14 residues. Germline V CDR1 and CDR2: DFQATT, SNEGSKA (reference sequence). Trimming removed 3 bases at V and 0 bases at J, with 12 bases between. The CDR3, as DNA: TGCAGTGCTAGTGAGCCGGGTAGCTCCTACGAGCAGTACTTC. It specifies CSASEPGSSYEQYF.

The rearrangement links TRBV20-1 to TRBJ2-7, with 8 positions matching TRBD2. This CDR3 is 15 amino acids long. CDR1 and CDR2 from the germline V gene are DFQATT and SNEGSKA (reference sequence). V was clipped by 1 base and J by 2 bases; unmatched bases: 7. CDR3 loop: CSARGYGLAAYEQYF. CDR3 in DNA: TGCAGTGCTAGAGGTTACGGACTAGCCGCCTACGAGCAGTACTTC.

Ten or more counts support this clonotype. V usage is TRBV7-7 and J usage is TRBJ1-2, with a possible D match to TRBD1 (6 bases). The CDR3 has 15 amino acids. Germline V gene data show CDR1 as SSHAT and CDR2 as FNYEAQ (reference sequence). The V end was cut by 5 bases, the J end by 2 bases, with 15 bases between. The chain's CDR3 is CASSPLDSDNYGYTF. The CDR3 nucleotides read TGTGCCAGCAGCCCATTGGACAGCGACAACTATGGCTACACCTTC.